These T cell receptor beta chains were read from a single sample in a study of neurological immune-mediated disorders. Each CDR3 protein gets one entry after TCRdb re-called the 5' RACE reads with MiXCR. In the table there are about 44,000 distinct CDR3 sequences, 20% to 25% of which are singletons. The sequenced sample was PBMCs. Receptors were obtained from a man in his fifties or sixties with HTLV-1-associated myelopathy (HAM/TSP). CDR3s include the opening cysteine and the closing phenylalanine or tryptophan. The D gene is left open where the match is weak. The size of a clone is reported for some rows only, either as once, few or many, or as a class for expanded clones.

len	j_gene	d_gene	v_gene	abundance	CDR3nt	CDR3aa
16	TRBJ2-3	TRBD2	TRBV20-1	many	TGCAGTGCTAGAGTGGGGGCGGGAGGGCCGGTAGATACGCAGTATTTT	CSARVGAGGPVDTQYF
15	TRBJ2-5	TRBD2	TRBV20-1	many	TGCAGTGCAGTGGGAGGGTGGGAGAGGCGAGAGACCCAGTACTTC	CSAVGGWERRETQYF
16	TRBJ2-3	NA	TRBV24-1	many	TGTGCCACCAGTGCGGGACACCCTGCTAGCACAGATACGCAGTATTTT	CATSAGHPASTDTQYF
13	TRBJ2-3	NA	TRBV29-1	many	TGCAGCGTCGGGACAAATTTGGGAGATACGCAGTATTTT	CSVGTNLGDTQYF
12	TRBJ2-2	TRBD2	TRBV5-1	NA	TGCGCCAGCAGCTTAGCGGGAGGGGAGCTGTTTTTT	CASSLAGGELFF
14	TRBJ2-1	TRBD2	TRBV20-1	NA	TGCAGTGCCCCTCCTGTAGCGGGAGGGTATGAGCAGTTCTTC	CSAPPVAGGYEQFF
14	TRBJ1-1	TRBD1	TRBV5-1	many	TGCGCCAGCAGCTTGGTGGACAGGAACAGTGAAGCTTTCTTT	CASSLVDRNSEAFF
15	TRBJ2-7	NA	TRBV15	many	TGTGCCACCAGCAGCGGACAGCCCGGCTCCTACGAGCAGTACTTC	CATSSGQPGSYEQYF
18	TRBJ2-7	TRBD2	TRBV27	many	TGTGCCAGCAGTCCGAGGACTAGCGGGAGGGGGTACTCCTACGAGCAGTACTTC	CASSPRTSGRGYSYEQYF
15	TRBJ2-2	NA	TRBV9	many	TGTGCCAGCAGCGTAGCGGCCAGCCAACCCGGGGAGCTGTTTTTT	CASSVAASQPGELFF
15	TRBJ1-5	TRBD1	TRBV19	NA	TGTGCCAGTAGGACGGACAGGATGGGCAATCAGCCCCAGCATTTT	CASRTDRMGNQPQHF
12	TRBJ2-7	TRBD1	TRBV6-1	many	TGTGCCAGCAGCGGACAGGGCATGTGGCAGTACTTC	CASSGQGMWQYF
16	TRBJ2-1	NA	TRBV7-9	many	TGTGCCAGCAGCTCCCTCCGGGACGTAACTTACAATGAGCAGTTCTTC	CASSSLRDVTYNEQFF
15	TRBJ2-5	NA	TRBV27	many	TGTGCCAGCAGATTCGCAGGGGCCCTACAAGAGACCCAGTACTTC	CASRFAGALQETQYF
15	TRBJ1-1	NA	TRBV12-3/TRBV12-4	NA	TGTGCCAGCATGCCGTCGTGTGGCGGTAACACTGAAGCTTTCTTT	CASMPSCGGNTEAFF
14	TRBJ1-1	NA	TRBV7-8	medium-sized	TGTGCCAGCAGCTTAGGGACAGCCAACACTGAAGCTTTCTTT	CASSLGTANTEAFF
16	TRBJ2-1	TRBD2	TRBV5-6	many	TGTGCCAGCAGCTTCGGCGGCGGGAGCTCCTACAATGAGCAGTTCTTC	CASSFGGGSSYNEQFF
15	TRBJ1-2	NA	TRBV12-3/TRBV12-4	many	TGTGCCAGCAGCCTAGGCCCGGACAGAGTCTATGGCTACACCTTC	CASSLGPDRVYGYTF
16	TRBJ2-1	NA	TRBV7-9	many	TGTGCCAGCAGCTTAGAGGACTACGGCATTAGGAGTGAGCAGTTCTTC	CASSLEDYGIRSEQFF
16	TRBJ2-7	TRBD1	TRBV5-5	many	TGTGCCAGCAGCTCCTTTCTGACAGGGGGCTCGAACGAGCAGTACTTC	CASSSFLTGGSNEQYF
14	TRBJ1-1	NA	TRBV20-1	many	TGCAGTGCTAGAGAGGGACATTCGAACACTGAAGCTTTCTTT	CSAREGHSNTEAFF
11	TRBJ2-1	NA	TRBV11-1	many	TGTGCCAGCAGCCACGGACCTGAGCAGTTCTTC	CASSHGPEQFF
14	TRBJ1-1	NA	TRBV6-5	medium-sized	TGTGCCAGCAGTTACGGCAGCCAGAACACTGAAGCTTTCTTT	CASSYGSQNTEAFF
15	TRBJ2-3	TRBD1	TRBV5-1	many	TGCGCCAGCAGCGGCCAGGGGGCTAGCACAGATACGCAGTATTTT	CASSGQGASTDTQYF
12	TRBJ2-1	NA	TRBV27	many	TGTGCCAGCAGTTTAGACTACAATGAGCAGTTCTTC	CASSLDYNEQFF
14	TRBJ2-3	TRBD1	TRBV20-1	medium-sized	TGCAGTCCAACACAGGGGGCTAGCACAGATACGCAGTATTTT	CSPTQGASTDTQYF
13	TRBJ1-5	NA	TRBV7-6	NA	TGTGCCAGCAGCTTATGGCACAATGAGCCCCAGCATTTT	CASSLWHNEPQHF
17	TRBJ2-1	TRBD2	TRBV10-3	NA	TGTGCCATCAGTGAGTCGGAGGCTAGCGGGGACAACAATGAGCAGTTCTTC	CAISESEASGDNNEQFF
14	TRBJ1-1	TRBD1	TRBV7-9	many	TGTGCCAGCAGCTTAGTTCAGGGGGCGGCAGAAGCTTTCTTT	CASSLVQGAAEAFF
13	TRBJ2-5	NA	TRBV29-1	NA	TGCAGCGTTGAAGCCAAGAGGGTAGGGACCCAGTACTTC	CSVEAKRVGTQYF
16	TRBJ2-1	TRBD2	TRBV7-2	many	TGTGCCAGCAGCTTAGCGGGTAGCGGGACCTACAATGAGCAGTTCTTC	CASSLAGSGTYNEQFF
16	TRBJ2-2	NA	TRBV7-8	many	TGTGCCAGCAGAGAGGGGGAGGGGGCGAACACCGGGGAGCTGTTTTTT	CASREGEGANTGELFF
16	TRBJ2-1	TRBD2	TRBV5-1	many	TGCGCCAGCAGCATGGGGACTAGCGTTGGTAAGGATGAGCAGTTCTTC	CASSMGTSVGKDEQFF
13	TRBJ1-2	TRBD1	TRBV12-3/TRBV12-4	many	TGTGCCAGCAGCCTCAGGGGGTCCTATGGCTACACCTTC	CASSLRGSYGYTF
13	TRBJ1-1	NA	TRBV10-2	NA	TGCGCCAGCAGCAATCTTGAGAACACTGAAGCTTTCTTT	CASSNLENTEAFF
13	TRBJ1-1	TRBD1	TRBV20-1	many	TGCAGTGCTAGAACAGGGGTGAACACTGAAGCTTTCTTT	CSARTGVNTEAFF
14	TRBJ2-5	TRBD2	TRBV5-1	NA	TGCGCCAGCAGTGTGAGCGGGGGGGACGAGACCCAGTACTTC	CASSVSGGDETQYF
13	TRBJ2-5	TRBD1	TRBV3-1	many	TGTGCCAGCAGCCAGACAGGGCGGGAGACCCAGTACTTC	CASSQTGRETQYF
13	TRBJ1-1	NA	TRBV24-1	many	TGTGCCACCAGTGATTTTACCGGGACGGTGGCTTTCTTT	CATSDFTGTVAFF
13	TRBJ1-2	NA	TRBV15	medium-sized	TGTGCCACCAGCAGAGAGGAGGGTGACGGCTACACCTTC	CATSREEGDGYTF
15	TRBJ2-7	NA	TRBV5-1	NA	TGCGCCAGCAATCTTTCCCCAGGCAGCTCCTACGAGCAGTACTTC	CASNLSPGSSYEQYF
13	TRBJ1-5	NA	TRBV6-2/TRBV6-3	many	TGTGCCAGCAGCTTTAAAAGCAATCAGCCCCAGCATTTT	CASSFKSNQPQHF
15	TRBJ2-7	TRBD1	TRBV5-1	many	TGCGCCAGCAGCTTGGTTTCGGGACAGACCTACGAGCAGTACTTC	CASSLVSGQTYEQYF
15	TRBJ2-2	TRBD1	TRBV6-6	many	TGTGCCAGCAGTTACGGATGGACAGGGGCCGGGGAGCTGTTTTTT	CASSYGWTGAGELFF
13	TRBJ2-7	NA	TRBV5-1	many	TGCGCCAGCAGCACCACAAACGAGCCCGAGCAGTACTTC	CASSTTNEPEQYF
15	TRBJ2-5	TRBD2	TRBV4-2	many	TGTGCCAGCAGCCCCGGGACTAGCGGCCAAGAGACCCAGTACTTC	CASSPGTSGQETQYF
13	TRBJ2-4	TRBD1	TRBV5-1	many	TGCGCCAGCAGCCTGTCGACAGGGCACATTCAGTACTTC	CASSLSTGHIQYF
13	TRBJ2-7	TRBD1	TRBV6-1	many	TGTGCCGCATCAGGGGGCGCTGATCGGGAGCAGTACTTC	CAASGGADREQYF
16	TRBJ2-7	TRBD2	TRBV7-8	many	TGTGCCAGCAGTACTGGGACTAGCGGACCGATCTACGAGCAGTACTTC	CASSTGTSGPIYEQYF
14	TRBJ2-3	NA	TRBV19	many	TGTGCCAGTAGTATGACCGGGAGCACAGATACGCAGTATTTT	CASSMTGSTDTQYF